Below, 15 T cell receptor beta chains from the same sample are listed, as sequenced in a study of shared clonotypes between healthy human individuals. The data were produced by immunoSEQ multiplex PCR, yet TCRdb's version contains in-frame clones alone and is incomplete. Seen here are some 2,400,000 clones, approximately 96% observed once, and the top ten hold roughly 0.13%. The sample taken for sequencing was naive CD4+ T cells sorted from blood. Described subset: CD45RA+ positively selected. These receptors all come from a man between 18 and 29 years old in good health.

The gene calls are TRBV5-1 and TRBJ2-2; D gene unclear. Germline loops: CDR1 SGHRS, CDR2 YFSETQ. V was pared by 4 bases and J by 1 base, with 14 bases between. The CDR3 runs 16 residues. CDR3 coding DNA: TGCGCCAGCAGCACCGGCGAGTTTAGGAACACCGGGGAGCTGTTTTTT. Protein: CASSTGEFRNTGELFF.

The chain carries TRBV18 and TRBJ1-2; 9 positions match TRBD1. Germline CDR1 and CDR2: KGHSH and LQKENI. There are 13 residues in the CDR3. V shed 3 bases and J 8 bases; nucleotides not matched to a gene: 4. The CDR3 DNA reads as TGTGCCAGCTCACCGGGACAGGGCGAGGGCTACACCTTC. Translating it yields CASSPGQGEGYTF.

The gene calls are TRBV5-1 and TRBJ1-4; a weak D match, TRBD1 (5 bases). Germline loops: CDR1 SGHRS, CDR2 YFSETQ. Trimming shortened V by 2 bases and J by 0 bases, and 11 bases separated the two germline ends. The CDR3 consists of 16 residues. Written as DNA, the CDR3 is TGCGCCAGCAGCTTTAATGGGGGTGCAACTAATGAAAAACTGTTTTTT. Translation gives CASSFNGGATNEKLFF.

The CDR3 nucleotides read TGTGCCTGGAGTGTACTGCCGGGATTTAATGAAAAACTGTTTTTT. This gives the protein CAWSVLPGFNEKLFF. The chain employs TRBV30 and TRBJ1-4, with D uncertain. Germline-derived CDR1 and CDR2 are GTSNPN and SVGIG (reference sequence). The CDR3 is made up of 15 amino acids. The germline V and J ends were trimmed by 0 bases and 4 bases, with 12 bases remaining between them.

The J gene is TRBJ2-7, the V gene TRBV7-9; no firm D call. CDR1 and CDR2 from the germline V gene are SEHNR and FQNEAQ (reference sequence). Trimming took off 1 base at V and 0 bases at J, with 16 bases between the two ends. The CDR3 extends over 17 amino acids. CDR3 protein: CASSLVSPLSSSYEQYF. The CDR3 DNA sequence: TGTGCCAGCAGCTTAGTGTCTCCGCTGTCTAGCTCCTACGAGCAGTACTTC. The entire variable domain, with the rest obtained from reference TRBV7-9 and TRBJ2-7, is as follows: DTGVSQNPRHKITKRGQNVTFRCDPISEHNRLYWYRQTLGQGPEFLTYFQNEAQLEKSRLLSDRFSAERPKGSFSTLEIQRTEQGDSAMYLCASSLVSPLSSSYEQYFGPGTRLTVT.

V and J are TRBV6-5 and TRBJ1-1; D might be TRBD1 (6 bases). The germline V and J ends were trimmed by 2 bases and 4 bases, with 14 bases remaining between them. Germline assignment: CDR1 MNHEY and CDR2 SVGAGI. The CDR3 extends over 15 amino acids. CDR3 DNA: TGTGCCAGCAGTTACCGGACAGTCTTCACCACTGAAGCTTTCTTT. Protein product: CASSYRTVFTTEAFF.

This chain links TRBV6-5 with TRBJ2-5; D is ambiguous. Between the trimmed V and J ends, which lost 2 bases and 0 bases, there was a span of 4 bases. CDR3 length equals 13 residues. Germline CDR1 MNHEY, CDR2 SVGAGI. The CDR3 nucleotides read TGTGCCAGCAGTTACAGGAACCAAGAGACCCAGTACTTC. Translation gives CASSYRNQETQYF.

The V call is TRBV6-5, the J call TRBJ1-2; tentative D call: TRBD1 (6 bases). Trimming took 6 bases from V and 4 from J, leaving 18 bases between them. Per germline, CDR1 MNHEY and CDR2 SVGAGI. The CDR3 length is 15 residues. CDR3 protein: CASSRTGLGSYGYTF. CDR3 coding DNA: TGTGCCAGCAGCAGAACAGGGTTAGGGAGCTATGGCTACACCTTC.

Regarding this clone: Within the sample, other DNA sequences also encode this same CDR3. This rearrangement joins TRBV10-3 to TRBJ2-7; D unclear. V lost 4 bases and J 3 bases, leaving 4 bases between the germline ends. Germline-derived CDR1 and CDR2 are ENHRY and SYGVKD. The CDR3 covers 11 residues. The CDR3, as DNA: TGTGCCATCAGTGGAAACTACGAGCAGTACTTC. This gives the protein CAISGNYEQYF.

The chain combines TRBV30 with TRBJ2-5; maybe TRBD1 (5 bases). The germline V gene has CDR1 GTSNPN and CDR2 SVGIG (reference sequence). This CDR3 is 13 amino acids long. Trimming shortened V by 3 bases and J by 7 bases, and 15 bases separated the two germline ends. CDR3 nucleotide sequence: TGTGCCTGGAGGGGGCCATCCAGAGGGACCCAGTACTTC. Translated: CAWRGPSRGTQYF. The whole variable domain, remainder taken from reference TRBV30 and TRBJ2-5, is SQTIHQWPATLVQPVGSPLSLECTVEGTSNPNLYWYRQAAGRGLQLLFYSVGIGQISSEVPQNLSASRPQDRQFILSSKKLLLSDSGFYLCAWRGPSRGTQYFGPGTRLLVL.

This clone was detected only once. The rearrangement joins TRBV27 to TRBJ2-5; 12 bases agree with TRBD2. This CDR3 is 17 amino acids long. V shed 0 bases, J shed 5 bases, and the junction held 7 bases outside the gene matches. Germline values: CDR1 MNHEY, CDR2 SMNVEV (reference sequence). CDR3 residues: CASSLSRLAGVGETQYF. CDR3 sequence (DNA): TGTGCCAGCAGTTTATCGAGACTAGCGGGAGTTGGGGAGACCCAGTACTTC.

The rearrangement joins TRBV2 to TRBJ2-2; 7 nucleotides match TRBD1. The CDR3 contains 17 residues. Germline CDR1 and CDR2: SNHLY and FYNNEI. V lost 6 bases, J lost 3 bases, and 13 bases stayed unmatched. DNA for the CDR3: TGTGCCAGCAGAAAGAGGGGTACAGGGGCGTACACCGGGGAGCTGTTTTTT. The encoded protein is CASRKRGTGAYTGELFF.

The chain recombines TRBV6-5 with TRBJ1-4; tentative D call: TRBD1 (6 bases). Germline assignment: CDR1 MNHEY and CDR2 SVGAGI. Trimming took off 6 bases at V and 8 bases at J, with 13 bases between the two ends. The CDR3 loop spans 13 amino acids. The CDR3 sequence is CASRRTVGEKLFF. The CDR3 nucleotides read TGTGCCAGCAGGCGGACAGTCGGGGAAAAACTGTTTTTT.

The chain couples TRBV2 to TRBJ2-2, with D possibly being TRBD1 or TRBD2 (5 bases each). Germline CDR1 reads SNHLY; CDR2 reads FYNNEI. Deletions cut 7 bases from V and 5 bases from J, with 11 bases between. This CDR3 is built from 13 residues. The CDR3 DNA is TGTGCCAGCAAGCCGGGGCCTACCGGGGAGCTGTTTTTT. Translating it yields CASKPGPTGELFF.

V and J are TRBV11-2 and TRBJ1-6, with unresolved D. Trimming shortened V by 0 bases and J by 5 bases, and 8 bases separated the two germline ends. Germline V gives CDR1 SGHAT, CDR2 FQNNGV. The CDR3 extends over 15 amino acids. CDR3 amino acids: CASSLEGADNSPLHF. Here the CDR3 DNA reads TGTGCCAGCAGCTTAGAGGGCGCGGATAATTCACCCCTCCACTTT.